This TCR beta chain was profiled in a study of untreated major depressive disorder. Notes on the study in general: Depressed patients' CD4+ T cells carried increased TRBV05-01 (Vbeta 5.1) usage versus control CD4+ T cells. Each subject's top five TRBV05-01 clones were all private.

The table came from immunoSEQ multiplex PCR; TCRdb's copy has only in-frame clones and leaves some out. The table records around 13,000 clones, 75% to 95% of them present only once. Germline lookup yields CDR1 SGHAT and CDR2 FQNNGV. This CDR3 region has 13 residues. V lost 3 bases and J lost 4, with 9 bases in between. Participants were all of European descent. Regarding this clone: Its specificity is not known.

The sample consisted of CD4+ T cells from PBMCs. The sequence was obtained from a woman aged 25-40 years with major depressive disorder. The chain links TRBV11-2 to TRBJ2-5; maybe TRBD1 (6 bases). The CDR3 loop is CASSLQGRETQYF. CDR3 DNA: TGTGCCAGCAGCTTGCAGGGGCGAGAGACCCAGTACTTC.